This record concerns one T cell receptor beta chain sequence. Its antigen is still unknown. No much larger clonotype is one base removed from it; base qualities were not supplied. The cysteine opens and the phenylalanine closes a CDR3 of 16 amino acids. This entry keeps only the CDR3 DNA: 48 bases, framed from base 1. The entry originates in a study of blood T cell repertoires in COVID-19 (dated by TCRdb to about 2020). Background on the whole study: The collaborator samples originated in the United States, Italy and Spain and spanned the acute and convalescent phases of COVID-19. The sample metadata nearly always contained a de-identified subject ID, COVID-19 status, age in years and sex. The repertoires were made available in a free public database intended to serve as a resource for research on the immune response to SARS-CoV-2. Deeply sampled blood TCRbeta repertoires from subjects exposed to, actively infected with, or recovered from COVID-19 were included in the dataset. The prospective study material was composed of cDNA or gDNA derived from T cells, B-cell-depleted T cells, or PBMCs. Samples came from the ongoing ImmuneRACE study (first 160 participants) plus 1,254 subjects from 6 global collaborators. Where available, HLA class I and class II types were taken from metadata supplied by the sample provider and were not determined by assay-based typing.

Findings and caveats that apply to the study as a whole: Clinical and demographic metadata were provided uncurated, with the amount varying by source and participant.

TCRbeta CDR3 regions were amplified from genomic DNA by means of the immunoSEQ Assay, a bias-controlled multiplex PCR. In the source study's methods: Within the assay, amplification of reference gene primers was used to estimate how many nucleated cells each sample contained. To quantify the absolute abundance of each unique TCRbeta CDR3 rearrangement, sequence reads were collapsed and filtered. For each sample, productive Simpson clonality was calculated as the square root of Simpson's diversity index over productive rearrangements. Drawn from immuneACCESS, this table holds only the in-frame rearrangements with V and J called that TCRdb kept. Clones are partly lost; checked studies trace under half to an unresolved V gene and leave the rest unexplained. From that table come the V and J calls and clone size; the DNA was used to work out D and trimming. The sample table contains approximately 59,000 clones; only one count was recorded for about 81% of them. Approximately 14% of the sample belongs to the ten largest clones.

Collaborating institutions collected whole blood in K2EDTA tubes following their own protocols. For TCRbeta analysis, collaborator samples were shipped as frozen whole blood, as isolated PBMCs, or as DNA extracted from either sample type. This chain is built from TRBV1 and TRBJ1-5. TRBV1 is a documented pseudogene. The TCR originated in a man older than 75 with acute or convalescent COVID-19. The material sequenced was peripheral blood. The nucleotides are TGCACCAGCAGCCACCCCCCGGGAGGGCCCAATCAGCCCCAGCATTTT. Its protein product is CTSSHPPGGPNQPQHF.